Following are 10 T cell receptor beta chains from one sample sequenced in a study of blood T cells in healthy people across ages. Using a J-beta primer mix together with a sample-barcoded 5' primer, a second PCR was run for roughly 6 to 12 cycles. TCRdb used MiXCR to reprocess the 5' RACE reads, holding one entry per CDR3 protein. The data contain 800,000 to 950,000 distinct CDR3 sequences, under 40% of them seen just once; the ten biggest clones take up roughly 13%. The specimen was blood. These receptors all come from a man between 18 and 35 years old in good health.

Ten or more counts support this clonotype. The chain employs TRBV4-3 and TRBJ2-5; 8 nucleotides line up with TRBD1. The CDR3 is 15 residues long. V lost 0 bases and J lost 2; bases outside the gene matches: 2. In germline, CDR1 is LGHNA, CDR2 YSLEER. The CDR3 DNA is TGCGCCAGCAGCCAAGATCGGACAGGGCAAGAGACCCAGTACTTC. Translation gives CASSQDRTGQETQYF.

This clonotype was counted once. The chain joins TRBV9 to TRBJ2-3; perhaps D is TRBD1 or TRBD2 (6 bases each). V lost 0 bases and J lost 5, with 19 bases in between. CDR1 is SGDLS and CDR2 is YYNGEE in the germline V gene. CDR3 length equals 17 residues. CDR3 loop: CASSVDQEGGLRDTQYF. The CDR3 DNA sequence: TGTGCCAGCAGCGTAGATCAGGAGGGGGGCCTTAGAGATACGCAGTATTTT.

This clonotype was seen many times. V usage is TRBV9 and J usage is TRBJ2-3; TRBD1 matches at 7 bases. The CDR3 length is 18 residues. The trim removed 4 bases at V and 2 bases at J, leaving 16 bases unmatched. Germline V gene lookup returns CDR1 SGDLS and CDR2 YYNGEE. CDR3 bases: TGTGCCAGCAGCCCCCCCTGGGCAGGGGGTGCAAACACAGATACGCAGTATTTT. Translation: CASSPPWAGGANTDTQYF. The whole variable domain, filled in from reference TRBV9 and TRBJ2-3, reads DSGVTQTPKHLITATGQRVTLRCSPRSGDLSVYWYQQSLDQGLQFLIQYYNGEERAKGNILERFSAQQFPDLHSELNLSSLELGDSALYFCASSPPWAGGANTDTQYFGPGTRLTVL.

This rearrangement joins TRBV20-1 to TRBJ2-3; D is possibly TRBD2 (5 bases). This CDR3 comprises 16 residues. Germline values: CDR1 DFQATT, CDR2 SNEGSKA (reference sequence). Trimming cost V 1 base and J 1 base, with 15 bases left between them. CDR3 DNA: TGCAGTGCTAGAGTCCGGGCGTCGAGGGGCACAGATACGCAGTATTTT. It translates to CSARVRASRGTDTQYF.

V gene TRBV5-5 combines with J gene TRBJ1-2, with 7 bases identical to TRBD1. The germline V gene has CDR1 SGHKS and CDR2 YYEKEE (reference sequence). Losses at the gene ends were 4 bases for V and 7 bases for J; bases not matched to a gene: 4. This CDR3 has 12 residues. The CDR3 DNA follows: TGTGCCAGCAGCAGGGACAGTGGTGGCTACACCTTC. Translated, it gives CASSRDSGGYTF. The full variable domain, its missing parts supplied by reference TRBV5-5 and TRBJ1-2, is DAGVTQSPTHLIKTRGQQVTLRCSPISGHKSVSWYQQVLGQGPQFIFQYYEKEERGRGNFPDRFSARQFPNYSSELNVNALLLGDSALYLCASSRDSGGYTFGSGTRLTVV.

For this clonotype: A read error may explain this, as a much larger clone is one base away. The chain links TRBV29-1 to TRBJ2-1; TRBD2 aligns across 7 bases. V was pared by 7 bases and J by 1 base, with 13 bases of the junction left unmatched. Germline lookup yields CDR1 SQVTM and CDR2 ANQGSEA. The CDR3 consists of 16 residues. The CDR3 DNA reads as TGCAGCGCCGGCGGGGGTACCGTTATGTCCTACAATGAGCAGTTCTTC. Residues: CSAGGGTVMSYNEQFF.

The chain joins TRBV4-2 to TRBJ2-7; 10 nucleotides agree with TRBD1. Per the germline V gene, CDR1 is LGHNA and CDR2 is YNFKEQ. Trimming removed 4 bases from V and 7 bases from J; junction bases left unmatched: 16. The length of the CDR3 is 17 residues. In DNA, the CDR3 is TGTGCCAGCAGCCCGACCCGGGACAGGGGATCCTACAATGAGCAGTACTTC. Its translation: CASSPTRDRGSYNEQYF.

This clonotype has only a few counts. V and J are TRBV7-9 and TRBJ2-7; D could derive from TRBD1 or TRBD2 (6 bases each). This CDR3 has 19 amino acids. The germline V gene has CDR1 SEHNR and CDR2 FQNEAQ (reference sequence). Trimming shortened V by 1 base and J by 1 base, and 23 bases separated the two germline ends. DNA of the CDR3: TGTGCCAGCAGCTTAGGGGGGCCCCTTACCGCCGGAGGGTCCTACGAGCAGTACTTC. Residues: CASSLGGPLTAGGSYEQYF.

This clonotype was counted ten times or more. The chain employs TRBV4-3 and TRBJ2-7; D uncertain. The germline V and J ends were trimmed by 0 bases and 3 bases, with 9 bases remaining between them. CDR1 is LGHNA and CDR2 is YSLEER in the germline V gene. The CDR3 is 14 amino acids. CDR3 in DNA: TGCGCCAGCAGCCAAGATACAGCCGACTACGAGCAGTACTTC. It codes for CASSQDTADYEQYF.

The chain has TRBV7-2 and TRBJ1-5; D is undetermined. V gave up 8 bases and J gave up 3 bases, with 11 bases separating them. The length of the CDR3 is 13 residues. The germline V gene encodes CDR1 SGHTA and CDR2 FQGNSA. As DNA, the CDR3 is TGTGCCAGCCAGACAACCGTCAATCAGCCCCAGCATTTT. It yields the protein CASQTTVNQPQHF.